The 27 T cell receptor beta chains below were found in one sample sequenced in a study of cytomegalovirus exposure and HLA in healthy donors. The PCR contained 60 Vbeta and 13 Jbeta primers. The protocol was immunoSEQ multiplex PCR, while the TCRdb copy is restricted to in-frame clones and leaves out a portion. This table has 170,000 or so clones, roughly 84% appearing once. Sequenced sample: PBMCs. The source of these receptors is a boy aged 2-15 years in good health and CMV-seronegative.

The chain couples TRBV9 to TRBJ2-7; 8 nucleotides align to TRBD2. The junction had 7 bases not matched to a gene; V was cut back by 0 bases and J by 5 bases. The germline gives CDR1 SGDLS, CDR2 YYNGEE. The CDR3 runs 15 residues. Written as DNA, the CDR3 is TGTGCCAGCAGCGTAGGGGGGACTAGGTCAAACGAGCAGTACTTC. Its protein product is CASSVGGTRSNEQYF.

The chain employs TRBV10-3 and TRBJ1-1; the D gene is possibly TRBD1 (6 bases). The CDR3 sequence is 14 residues long. The V end was cut by 3 bases, the J end by 1 base, with 9 bases between. CDR1 is ENHRY, CDR2 SYGVKD, per germline. As DNA, the CDR3 is TGTGCCATCAGTGATAAGGGGGAGAACACTGAAGCTTTCTTT. Protein: CAISDKGENTEAFF.

V is TRBV18 and J is TRBJ2-7; the match to TRBD2 covers 15 bases. With 6 bases clipped from V and 1 base from J, the junction kept 13 bases outside the gene matches. Germline V gene lookup returns CDR1 KGHSH and CDR2 LQKENI. The CDR3 sequence is 19 residues long. The CDR3 is CASSPGLAGGPSGSYEQYF. The CDR3 coding sequence is TGTGCCAGCTCCCCCGGACTAGCGGGAGGGCCCTCGGGTTCCTACGAGCAGTACTTC.

The chain employs TRBV7-8 and TRBJ2-2; no clear D gene. CDR3 length: 18 residues. Germline lookup yields CDR1 SGHVS and CDR2 FQNEAQ. Between the trimmed V and J ends, which lost 4 bases and 0 bases, there was a span of 18 bases. CDR3 coding DNA: TGTGCCAGCAGCTCATTTTCTTTAGCCGATGCGAACACCGGGGAGCTGTTTTTT. Translated, it gives CASSSFSLADANTGELFF.

This clone was seen once. This chain uses TRBV5-4 with TRBJ2-1; D is perhaps TRBD2 (6 bases). V was trimmed by 4 bases and J by 7 bases, leaving 21 bases between them. Germline CDR1 reads SGHNT; CDR2 reads YYREEE (reference sequence). This CDR3 has 16 amino acids. CDR3 in DNA: TGTGCCAGCAGCCCCCCGGGGACTCCGGCGGGGAATGAGCAGTTCTTC. Protein product: CASSPPGTPAGNEQFF.

This clone was detected only a few times. The chain recombines TRBV29-1 with TRBJ1-1, with 7 bases that match TRBD1. CDR3 length: 13 residues. V shed 5 bases, J shed 5 bases, and the junction held 8 bases outside the gene matches. Germline CDR1 and CDR2: SQVTM and ANQGSEA. The CDR3 sequence is CSVHATGATEAFF. CDR3 DNA sequence: TGCAGCGTTCACGCCACAGGGGCAACTGAAGCTTTCTTT.

This chain uses TRBV28 with TRBJ1-1; 11 bases are shared with TRBD1. The length of the CDR3 is 17 residues. Per germline, CDR1 MDHEN and CDR2 SYDVKM. Germline trimming cut 5 bases from V and 3 bases from J; bases unmatched to any gene: 11. The CDR3 bases are TGTGCCAGCAGTCCCGGACAGGGGGCCAACGGGGACACTGAAGCTTTCTTT. Translating it yields CASSPGQGANGDTEAFF.

This clone was counted only a few times. This chain's CDR3 is CAGSRDRAFGNTIYF. CDR3 sequence (DNA): TGTGCCGGATCCCGGGACAGGGCCTTTGGAAACACCATATATTTT. The V gene is TRBV6-6, the J gene TRBJ1-3, with TRBD1 matching 9 bases. The CDR3 spans 15 residues. J lost 3 bases, V lost 11 bases, and 11 bases had no gene match. From germline, CDR1 is MNHNY and CDR2 SVGAGI (reference sequence).

This clone was counted once. The rearrangement uses TRBV19 and TRBJ2-2, with unresolved D. The CDR3 has 15 amino acids. CDR1 is LNHDA, CDR2 SQIVND, per germline (reference sequence). Trimming shortened V by 1 base and J by 6 bases, and 12 bases separated the two germline ends. The CDR3 protein is CASSIAVLAAGELFF. The CDR3 nucleotides read TGTGCCAGTAGTATAGCCGTGTTGGCAGCCGGGGAGCTGTTTTTT.

DNA of the CDR3: TGCGCCAGCAGCTTGAGCGTCTCTGCGGGCCCCTACGAGCAGTACTTC. Amino acid sequence: CASSLSVSAGPYEQYF. This chain joins TRBV5-1 and TRBJ2-5, with a weak D call TRBD2 (5 bases). The J call may be faulty, since TRBJ2-7 better matches the DNA end. Germline V gives CDR1 SGHRS, CDR2 YFSETQ. The CDR3 extends over 16 amino acids.

The J gene is TRBJ2-2, the V gene TRBV9; a weak D match, TRBD1 (5 bases). The ends were cut back, 4 bases at V and 6 bases at J, with 10 bases in the middle. From germline, CDR1 is SGDLS and CDR2 YYNGEE. CDR3 size: 13 residues. In DNA, the CDR3 is TGTGCCAGCAGCTCTCAGGGTGCCGGGGAGCTGTTTTTT. Its translation is CASSSQGAGELFF.

The chain is built from TRBV6-5 and TRBJ1-1; 11 nucleotides agree with TRBD1. Per the germline V gene, CDR1 is MNHEY and CDR2 is SVGAGI. V trimming: 5 bases; J trimming: 6 bases; junction bases outside the gene matches: 5. CDR3 length: 14 amino acids. For the CDR3, the DNA is TGTGCCAGCAGTCGGACAGGGGGCGCCCCTGAAGCTTTCTTT. Translated, it gives CASSRTGGAPEAFF.

The chain couples TRBV5-1 to TRBJ2-1; TRBD1 matches at 7 bases. Germline trimming cut 0 bases from V and 7 bases from J; bases unmatched to any gene: 7. The CDR3 is made up of 15 amino acids. Germline values: CDR1 SGHRS, CDR2 YFSETQ. As DNA, the CDR3 is TGCGCCAGCAGCTTGGCCTTGGGCAGGGGGAATGAGCAGTTCTTC. Protein product: CASSLALGRGNEQFF.

This clone was seen only a few times. This chain uses TRBV10-3 with TRBJ2-7; 9 positions agree with TRBD2. J was trimmed by 0 bases and V by 2 bases; bases with no gene match: 8. The CDR3 is made up of 17 amino acids. CDR1 ENHRY and CDR2 SYGVKD come from the germline V gene. In nucleotides, the CDR3 is TGTGCCATCAGTGAGGGTAGACTAGCGGAGACCTCCTACGAGCAGTACTTC. Amino acids: CAISEGRLAETSYEQYF.

The chain carries TRBV29-1 and TRBJ2-7, with 10 bases that match TRBD2. After removal of 8 bases from V and 2 bases from J, the junction contained 6 bases not matched to a gene. Looked up from germline, CDR1 is SQVTM and CDR2 is ANQGSEA. CDR3 length: 13 amino acids. The CDR3 DNA sequence: TGCAGCTTTCGGACTAGCGGCGCCTACGAGCAGTACTTC. It translates to CSFRTSGAYEQYF.

This sequence joins TRBV28 and TRBJ2-7; 7 bases are shared with TRBD1. With 5 bases clipped from V and 5 bases from J, the junction kept 9 bases outside the gene matches. CDR1 is MDHEN, CDR2 SYDVKM, per germline. CDR3 length: 14 residues. Here the CDR3 reads CASSGDRFGNEQYF. DNA for the CDR3: TGTGCCAGCAGTGGGGACAGATTCGGGAACGAGCAGTACTTC.

V and J are TRBV29-1 and TRBJ1-2; D uncertain. Germline-derived CDR1 and CDR2 are SQVTM and ANQGSEA. This CDR3 is built from 12 residues. The ends were cut back, 7 bases at V and 0 bases at J, with 9 bases in the middle. CDR3 DNA: TGCAGCGGAGCGATGGCTAACTATGGCTACACCTTC. Its protein is CSGAMANYGYTF.

This rearrangement joins TRBV18 to TRBJ2-4; 12 bases map to TRBD1. This CDR3 has 18 amino acids. V lost 5 bases and J lost 0; bases outside the gene matches: 8. CDR1 and CDR2 (germline): KGHSH, LQKENI. The CDR3 region has the DNA TGTGCCAGCTCATTTCGGGACAGGGGGCGTTCAGCCAAAAACATTCAGTACTTC. This codes for CASSFRDRGRSAKNIQYF.

As concerns this clone: An end of the junction does not agree with germline; a read error may underlie this. The J gene is TRBJ1-2, the V gene TRBV19; possibly TRBD1 for D (6 bases). This CDR3 has 13 residues. The V gene's germline CDR1 is LNHDA and CDR2 SQIVND (reference sequence). CDR3 loop: CASSIGQYYSYTF. The CDR3 bases are TGTGCCAGTAGTATCGGACAGTACTATAGCTACACCTTC. Looking up the rest from reference TRBV19 and TRBJ1-2 gives the full variable domain: DGGITQSPKYLFRKEGQNVTLSCEQNLNHDAMYWYRQDPGQGLRLIYYSQIVNDFQKGDIAEGYSVSREKKESFPLTVTSAQKNPTAFYLCASSIGQYYSYTFGSGTRLTVV.

The chain uses TRBV6-1 and TRBJ1-1, with D perhaps TRBD1 (6 bases). The germline V gene has CDR1 MNHNS and CDR2 SASEGT. CDR3 length equals 13 residues. The V gene lost 5 bases and the J gene lost 9 bases, with 16 bases spanning the gap. The CDR3 here is CASSPRGRGKAFF. The DNA of the CDR3 is TGTGCCAGCAGTCCCCGAGGCAGGGGCAAAGCTTTCTTT.

This clone was detected once. The chain employs TRBV7-2 and TRBJ2-7; possibly TRBD1 for D (6 bases). The germline CDR1 and CDR2 sequences are SGHTA and FQGNSA. The CDR3 contains 14 residues. Trimming pared 5 bases from V and 2 bases from J, leaving 13 bases between. As DNA, the CDR3 is TGTGCCAGCAGCCCAGACAGGTATACCTACGAGCAGTACTTC. Amino acid sequence: CASSPDRYTYEQYF.

The chain carries TRBV7-6 and TRBJ2-2; TRBD2 agrees at 10 bases. Germline V gives CDR1 SGHVS, CDR2 FNYEAQ. CDR3 size: 17 residues. After removal of 4 bases from V and 2 bases from J, the junction contained 7 bases not matched to a gene. The DNA for the CDR3 is TGTGCCAGCAGCTCCTTAGCGGGAGGCCTAAACACCGGGGAGCTGTTTTTT. This codes for CASSSLAGGLNTGELFF.

The chain uses TRBV18 and TRBJ2-1; TRBD1 matches at 7 bases. Germline-derived CDR1 and CDR2 are KGHSH and LQKENI. The CDR3 runs to 15 residues. V lost 6 bases and J lost 3; bases outside the gene matches: 8. DNA for the CDR3: TGTGCCAGCTCCGCAAGGGGGCAGTTCTACAATGAGCAGTTCTTC. It translates to CASSARGQFYNEQFF.

V is TRBV27 and J is TRBJ2-7; 8 nucleotides agree with TRBD1. This CDR3 is built from 13 residues. CDR1 is MNHEY, CDR2 SMNVEV, per germline (reference sequence). V was clipped by 2 bases and J by 6 bases; unmatched bases: 3. DNA for the CDR3: TGTGCCAGCAGTTTAACAGGGGGGTCCGAGCAGTACTTC. Translated: CASSLTGGSEQYF.

The genes are TRBV5-3 and TRBJ1-2, with 7 bases fitting TRBD1. TRBV5-3 is recorded as an ORF, its role being uncertain. The V segment lost 3 bases and the J segment 8 bases; nucleotides outside the gene matches: 7. The CDR3 length is 13 residues. CDR3 sequence (DNA): TGTGCCAGAAGCTGGGGACAGACTGACGGCTACACCTTC. Residues: CARSWGQTDGYTF.

The DNA of the CDR3 is TGTGCCAGCAGCTTGCACAGGGGGGGCACTGAAGCTTTCTTT. Amino acids: CASSLHRGGTEAFF. The V call is TRBV7-2, the J call TRBJ1-1, with TRBD1 matching over 8 bases. Trimming cost V 3 bases and J 4 bases; bases outside gene matches: 4. Germline CDR1 and CDR2: SGHTA and FQGNSA. The CDR3 consists of 14 residues.

The chain has TRBV7-3 and TRBJ2-1; perhaps TRBD1 as D (6 bases). The V gene lost 4 bases and the J gene lost 7 bases, with 14 bases spanning the gap. CDR3 length equals 14 residues. CDR1 and CDR2 (germline): SGHTA, FQGTGA. Here the CDR3 DNA reads TGTGCCAGCAGCTCAGAGACAGGCGTTAATGAGCAGTTCTTC. Translating it yields CASSSETGVNEQFF.